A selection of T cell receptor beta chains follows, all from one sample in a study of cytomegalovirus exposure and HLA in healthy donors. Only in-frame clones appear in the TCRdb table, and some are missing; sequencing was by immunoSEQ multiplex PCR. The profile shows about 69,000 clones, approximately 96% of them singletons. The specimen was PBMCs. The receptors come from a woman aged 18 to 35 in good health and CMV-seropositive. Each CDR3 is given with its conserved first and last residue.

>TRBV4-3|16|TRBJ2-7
CASSRTSGTSGYEQYF
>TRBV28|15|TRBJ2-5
CASSSRTGGSETQYF
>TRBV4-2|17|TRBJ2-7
CASSPGYRLAGDGEQYF
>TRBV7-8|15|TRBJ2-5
CASSATGVGRETQYF
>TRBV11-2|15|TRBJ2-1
CASSPAGTAYNEQFF
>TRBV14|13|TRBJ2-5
CASSQALEETQYF
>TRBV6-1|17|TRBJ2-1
CASSDPGTGLFYNEQFF
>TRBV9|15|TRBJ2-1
CASSNTGTSVNEQFF
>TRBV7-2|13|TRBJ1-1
CASSRRENTEAFF
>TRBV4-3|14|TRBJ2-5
CASSQVRGYETQYF
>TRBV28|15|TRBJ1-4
CASSFPGDRGEKLFF
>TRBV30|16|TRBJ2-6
CAWSSGGSSGANVLTF
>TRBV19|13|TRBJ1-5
CASHRDGNQPQHF
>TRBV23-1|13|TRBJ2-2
CASRPEGTGELFF
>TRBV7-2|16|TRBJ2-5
CASSLMGTSGKKTQYF
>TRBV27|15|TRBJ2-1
CASSLTGGPFNEQFF
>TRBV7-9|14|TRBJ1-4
CASSIGGYVEKLFF
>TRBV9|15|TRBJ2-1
CASSVTGGPIYEQFF
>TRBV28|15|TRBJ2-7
CASSLGTSGRVGQYF
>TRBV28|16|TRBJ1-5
CASSLGTGARNQPQHF
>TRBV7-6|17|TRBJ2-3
CASSMRLAGGPGDTQYF
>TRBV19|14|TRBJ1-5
CASSMVGLNQPQHF
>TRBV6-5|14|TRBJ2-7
CASSYKGATYEQYF
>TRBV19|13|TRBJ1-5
CASRHLSNQPQHF
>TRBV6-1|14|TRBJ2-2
CASSEQGDNGELFF
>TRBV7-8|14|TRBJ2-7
CASSPAALGYEQYF
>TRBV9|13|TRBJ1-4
CASSVGRGEKLFF
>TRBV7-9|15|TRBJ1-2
CASSLDGTANYGYTF
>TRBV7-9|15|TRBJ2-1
CASSLGQGARNEQFF
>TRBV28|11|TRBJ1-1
CAAVLGTEAFF
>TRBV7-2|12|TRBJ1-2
CASSLNTYGYTF
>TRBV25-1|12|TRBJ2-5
CASSAYLETQYF
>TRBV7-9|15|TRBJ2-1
CASSREGISYNEQFF
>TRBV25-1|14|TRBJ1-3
CASSTGISGNTIYF
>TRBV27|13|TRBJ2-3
CASTSSSTDTQYF
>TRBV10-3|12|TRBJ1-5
CATGQGDQPQHF
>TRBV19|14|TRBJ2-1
CASKEDSGRPRQFF
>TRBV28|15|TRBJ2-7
CASSFIRDITYEQYF
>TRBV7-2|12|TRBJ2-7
CASSRQGYEQYF
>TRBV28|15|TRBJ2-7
CASRPVRDRPYEQYF
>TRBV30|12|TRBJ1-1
CAWSSRGSEAFF
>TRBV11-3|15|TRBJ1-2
CASSPGMVDDYGYTF
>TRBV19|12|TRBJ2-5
CASQGAGETQYF
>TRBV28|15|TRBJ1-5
CASSLWGKGDQPQHF
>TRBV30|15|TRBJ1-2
CAWSPLTGGSAGYTF
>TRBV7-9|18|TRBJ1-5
CASSYGTRGGLSGGPQHF
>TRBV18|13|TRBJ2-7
CASSPRQPDEQYF
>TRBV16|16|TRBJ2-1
CASSQMGQQTYNEQFF
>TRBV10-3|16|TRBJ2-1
CAISVQSPGRTGEQFF
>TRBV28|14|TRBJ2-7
CASSLYSRPYEQYF
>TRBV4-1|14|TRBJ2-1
CASSAPGLDNEQFF
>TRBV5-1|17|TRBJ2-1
CASSYTGGGGSYNEQFF
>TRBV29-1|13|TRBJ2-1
CSVRGAGGNEQFF
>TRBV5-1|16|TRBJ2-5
CASSPRTGETSRAQYF
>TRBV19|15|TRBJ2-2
CASSPGTGNTGELFF
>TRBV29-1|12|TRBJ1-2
CSVPKGRRGYTF